This TCR beta chain appears in the sequencing data of a study of blood T cell repertoires in COVID-19. The overall study: Material from acute and convalescent COVID-19 was sourced from the United States, Italy and Spain. Sources were T cells, B-cell-depleted T cells, or PBMCs; the material itself was cDNA or gDNA.

Authors' methods: How many nucleated cells were present was estimated from reference gene primer amplification. Measured with immunoSEQ multiplex PCR; TCRdb has only the in-frame clones, and not every one. The V and J calls and clone size are taken from that table; D and trimming were inferred from the DNA. This table has about 240,000 clones, 80% to 85% appearing once. This sequence originates from a woman in her sixties with active or convalescent COVID-19. Source material: peripheral blood.

CDR3 nucleotides: TGTGCCAGCAGCCCGGGCTATGGCTACACCTTC. Encoded protein: CASSPGYGYTF. The chain combines TRBV3-1 (or the pseudogene TRBV3-2) with TRBJ1-2; D gene uncertain. Germline V CDR1 and CDR2: LGHDT, YNNKEL (reference sequence). The CDR3 totals 11 residues. V shed 4 bases and J shed 4 bases, with 4 bases lying between them.